This T cell receptor beta chain was captured by sequencing in a study of blood T cell repertoires in COVID-19. About the research overall: Samples representing acute and convalescent COVID-19 were sourced from the United States, Italy and Spain.

Cohort allocation depended upon clinical history that participants reported. Unmatched junction bases numbered 5, after V lost 4 bases and J lost 2 bases. The CDR3 is 14 residues long. The germline V gene has CDR1 SQVTM and CDR2 ANQGSEA. As handled by the study authors: Estimates of nucleated cell counts were drawn from the amplification of reference gene primers. Assay used: immunoSEQ multiplex PCR; TCRdb lists only in-frame clones, some missing. D and trimming were read from the DNA, whereas the V and J calls and clone size are those reported in that table. The sample records hundreds of thousands of clones, around 88% being singletons.

The source of this sequence is a man in his forties who had recovered from COVID-19. The V call is TRBV29-1, the J call TRBJ2-4; 7 bases fit TRBD2. The sample consisted of PBMCs or T cells enriched from blood (not recorded which). CDR3: CSVASGFTKNIQYF. Here the CDR3 DNA reads TGCAGCGTTGCTAGCGGTTTTACCAAAAACATTCAGTACTTC.